This T cell receptor beta chain was recovered during a study of T cells in Graves' hyperthyroidism and ophthalmopathy. From RNA transcripts, TCR beta CDR3 regions were amplified. A first-round RT-PCR of the TCR CDR3 used the HTBI primer set. Via MiXCR, TCRdb re-called the multiplex PCR reads, giving one row per CDR3 protein. The data show 380,000 or so distinct CDR3 sequences, about 18% seen once. There are many counts of this clonotype. V lost 6 bases, J lost 3 bases, and 11 bases lay in between. This CDR3 has 13 residues. Germline loops: CDR1 SGHTA, CDR2 FQGTGA. Used for diagnoses were clinical symptoms, serum thyroxine and TRAb, thyroid ultrasound and orbital computed tomography.

This sequence originates from a woman under 30 with Graves' hyperthyroidism. Sequenced material: blood. The V and J genes are TRBV7-3 and TRBJ1-1, with D possibly matching TRBD1 (6 bases). CDR3: CASSRDTDTEAFF. The CDR3 coding sequence is TGTGCCAGCAGTCGGGACACGGACACTGAAGCTTTCTTT.